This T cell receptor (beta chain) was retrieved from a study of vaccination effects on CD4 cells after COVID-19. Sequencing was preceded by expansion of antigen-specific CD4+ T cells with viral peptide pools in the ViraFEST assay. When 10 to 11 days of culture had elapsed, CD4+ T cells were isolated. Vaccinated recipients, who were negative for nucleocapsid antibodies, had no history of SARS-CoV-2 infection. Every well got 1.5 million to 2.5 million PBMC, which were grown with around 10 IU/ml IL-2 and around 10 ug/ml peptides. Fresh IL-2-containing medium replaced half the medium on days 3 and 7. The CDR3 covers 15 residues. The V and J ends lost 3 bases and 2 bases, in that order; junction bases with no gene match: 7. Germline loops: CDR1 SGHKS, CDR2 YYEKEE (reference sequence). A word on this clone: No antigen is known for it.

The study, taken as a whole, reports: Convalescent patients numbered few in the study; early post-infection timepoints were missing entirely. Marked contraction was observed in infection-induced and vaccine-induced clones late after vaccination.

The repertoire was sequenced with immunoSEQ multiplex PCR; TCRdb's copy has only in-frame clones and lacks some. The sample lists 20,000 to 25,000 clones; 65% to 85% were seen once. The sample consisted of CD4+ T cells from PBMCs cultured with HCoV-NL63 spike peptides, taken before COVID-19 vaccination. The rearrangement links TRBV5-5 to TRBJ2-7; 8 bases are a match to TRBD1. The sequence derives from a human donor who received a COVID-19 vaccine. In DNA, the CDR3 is TGTGCCAGCAGCTCCGACCGGGACAGGCCCTACGAGCAGTACTTC. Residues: CASSSDRDRPYEQYF. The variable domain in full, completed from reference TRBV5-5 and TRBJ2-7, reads DAGVTQSPTHLIKTRGQQVTLRCSPISGHKSVSWYQQVLGQGPQFIFQYYEKEERGRGNFPDRFSARQFPNYSSELNVNALLLGDSALYLCASSSDRDRPYEQYFGPGTRLTVT.